The text below deals with one T cell receptor beta chain. Its antigen is unidentified. The data were produced by immunoSEQ multiplex PCR, yet TCRdb's version contains in-frame clones alone and is incomplete. The sample yields around 79,000 clones, less than 85% seen once. The entry originates in a study of T cells in localized non-small cell lung cancer. General study findings and limits: Adjacent lung held a median around 58 of the top 100 tumor clones. Uninvolved adjacent lung had more T cell clonality than any other tissue, topping tumor.

The CDR3 has 14 amino acids. J gave up 2 bases and V 3 bases, and 3 bases lay outside the gene matches. Germline V gives CDR1 SGDLS, CDR2 YYNGEE. This chain joins TRBV9 and TRBJ2-3; the match to TRBD1 covers 7 bases. The sample here was PBMCs, taken before any cancer treatment. This receptor was identified in a man aged 40 to 69 with stage II squamous cell lung carcinoma. The CDR3 DNA reads TGTGCCAGCAGCGACAGGGGTGACACAGATACGCAGTATTTT. Translated: CASSDRGDTDTQYF.